This record covers a single T cell receptor (beta chain). The sample originates from a study of T cells after posttransplantation cyclophosphamide. Measured with immunoSEQ multiplex PCR; TCRdb has only the in-frame clones, and not every one. Among 6,000 or so clones listed, about 98% were seen once. The sequenced material came from memory CD4+ T cells sorted from PBMCs. The sequence came from a middle-aged man in good health, CMV-negative, and a related stem cell transplant donor.

In DNA, the CDR3 is TGCAGCGTTGGTGAGGGTTCAGAGACCCAGTACTTC. Translating it yields CSVGEGSETQYF. This chain uses TRBV29-1 with TRBJ2-5; weak D call: TRBD2 (5 bases). The CDR3 is 12 amino acids. Germline V CDR1 and CDR2: SQVTM, ANQGSEA. The V and J ends lost 4 bases and 4 bases respectively, with 10 bases between them.